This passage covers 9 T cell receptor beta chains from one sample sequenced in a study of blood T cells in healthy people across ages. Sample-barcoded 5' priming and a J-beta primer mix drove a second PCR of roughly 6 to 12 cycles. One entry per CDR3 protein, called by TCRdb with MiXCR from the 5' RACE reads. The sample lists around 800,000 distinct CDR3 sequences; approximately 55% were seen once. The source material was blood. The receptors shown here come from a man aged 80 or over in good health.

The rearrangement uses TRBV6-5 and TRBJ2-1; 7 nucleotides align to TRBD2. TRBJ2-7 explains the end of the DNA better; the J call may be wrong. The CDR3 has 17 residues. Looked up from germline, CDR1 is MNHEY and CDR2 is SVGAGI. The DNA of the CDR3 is TGTGCCAGCAGTAGCACCATCTCGGGAGGACCCTACAATGAGCAGTACTTC. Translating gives CASSSTISGGPYNEQYF.

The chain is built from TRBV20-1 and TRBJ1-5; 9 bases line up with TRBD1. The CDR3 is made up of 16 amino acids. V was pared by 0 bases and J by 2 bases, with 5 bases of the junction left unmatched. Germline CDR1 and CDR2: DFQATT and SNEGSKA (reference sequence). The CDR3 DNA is TGCAGTGCTAGAGATGCGACAGGGGGTGGCAATCAGCCCCAGCATTTT. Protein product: CSARDATGGGNQPQHF.

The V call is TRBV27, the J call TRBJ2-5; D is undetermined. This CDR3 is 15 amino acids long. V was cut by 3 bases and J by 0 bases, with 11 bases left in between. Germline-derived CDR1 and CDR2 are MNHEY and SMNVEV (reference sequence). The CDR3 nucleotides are TGTGCCAGCAGTTTTCTGGGGATGTACCAAGAGACCCAGTACTTC. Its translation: CASSFLGMYQETQYF.

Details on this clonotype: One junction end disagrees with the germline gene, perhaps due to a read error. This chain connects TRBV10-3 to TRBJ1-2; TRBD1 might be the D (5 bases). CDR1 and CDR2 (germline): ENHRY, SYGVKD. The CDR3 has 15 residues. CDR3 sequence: CAISEPRRGAYGYIF. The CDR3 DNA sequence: TGTGCCATCAGTGAGCCCCGGAGGGGCGCCTATGGCTACATCTTC.

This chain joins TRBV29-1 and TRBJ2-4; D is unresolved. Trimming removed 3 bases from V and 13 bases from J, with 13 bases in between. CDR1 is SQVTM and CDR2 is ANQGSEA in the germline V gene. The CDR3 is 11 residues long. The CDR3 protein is CSVDQSYGQYF. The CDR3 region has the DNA TGCAGCGTTGACCAGTCATACGGGCAGTACTTC.

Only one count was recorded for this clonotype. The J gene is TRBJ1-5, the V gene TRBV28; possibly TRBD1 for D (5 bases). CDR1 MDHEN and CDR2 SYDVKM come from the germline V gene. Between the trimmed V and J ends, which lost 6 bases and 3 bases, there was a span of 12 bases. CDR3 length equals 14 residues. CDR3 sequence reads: CASSPQVYNQPQHF. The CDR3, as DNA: TGTGCCAGCAGCCCACAGGTATACAATCAGCCCCAGCATTTT. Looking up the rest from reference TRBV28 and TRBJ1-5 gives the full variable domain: DVKVTQSSRYLVKRTGEKVFLECVQDMDHENMFWYRQDPGLGLRLIYFSYDVKMKEKGDIPEGYSVSREKKERFSLILESASTNQTSMYLCASSPQVYNQPQHFGDGTRLSIL.

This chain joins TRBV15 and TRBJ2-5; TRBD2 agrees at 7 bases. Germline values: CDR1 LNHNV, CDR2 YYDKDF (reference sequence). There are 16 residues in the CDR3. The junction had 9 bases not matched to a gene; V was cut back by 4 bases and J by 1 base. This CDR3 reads CATSTPTGLTQETQYF. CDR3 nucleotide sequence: TGTGCCACCAGCACCCCGACGGGACTAACCCAAGAGACCCAGTACTTC. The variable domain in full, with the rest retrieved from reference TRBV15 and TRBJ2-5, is DAMVIQNPRYQVTQFGKPVTLSCSQTLNHNVMYWYQQKSSQAPKLLFHYYDKDFNNEADTPDNFQSRRPNTSFCFLDIRSPGLGDTAMYLCATSTPTGLTQETQYFGPGTRLLVL.

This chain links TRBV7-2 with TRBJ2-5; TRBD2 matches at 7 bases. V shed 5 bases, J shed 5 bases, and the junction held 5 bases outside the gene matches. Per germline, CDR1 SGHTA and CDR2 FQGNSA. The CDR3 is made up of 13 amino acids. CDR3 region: CASSAGLVETQYF. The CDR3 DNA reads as TGTGCCAGCAGCGCTGGACTAGTTGAGACCCAGTACTTC.

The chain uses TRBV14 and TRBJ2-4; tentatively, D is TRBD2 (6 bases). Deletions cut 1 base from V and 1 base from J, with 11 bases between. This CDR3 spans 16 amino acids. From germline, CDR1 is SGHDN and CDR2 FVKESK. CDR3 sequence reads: CASSQGTSLAKNIQYF. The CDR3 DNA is TGTGCCAGCAGCCAAGGAACTAGCTTGGCCAAAAACATTCAGTACTTC.